In this sample, the clone carrying this T cell receptor (beta chain) turned up a few times. No cell sorting was done before RNA was extracted from the tissue. The data derive from a study of tumor and adjacent non-tumor tissue in lung cancer. Three rounds of nested PCR, following a modified ARM-PCR protocol, produced the TCRbeta library. TCRdb itself ran the multiplex PCR reads through MiXCR, one entry per CDR3 protein. The repertoire holds around 210,000 distinct CDR3 sequences, with over 55% as singletons. V was shortened by 2 bases and J by 4 bases, with 8 bases between the two germline ends. Germline CDR1 is MDHEN and CDR2 is SYDVKM. This CDR3 comprises 13 residues.

The V call is TRBV28, the J call TRBJ1-1, with a possible D match to TRBD1 (6 bases). Input material: lung tumor tissue. The origin of this receptor is a man between 60 and 70 years old with non-small cell lung cancer. The CDR3 here is CASSLRGGTEAFF. In nucleotides, the CDR3 is TGTGCCAGCAGTTTAAGGGGGGGCACTGAAGCTTTCTTT.